These T cell receptor beta chains were read from a single sample in a study of blood T cell repertoires in COVID-19. TCRdb keeps only in-frame clones here, not all; method: immunoSEQ multiplex PCR. The sample includes about 93,000 clones, 90% of them seen just once. The specimen sequenced was peripheral blood. These receptors originate from a human donor with active COVID-19. The donor label of this sample is uncertain. Both conserved end residues are part of each CDR3. The D gene is left open where the match is weak. Size is omitted from some rows. Given values are once, few, many or a class for expanded clones.

TRBV18	TRBJ2-1	NA	TRBD1	TGTGCCAGCTCACCCCGGGACAGGGTCGTCAATGAGCAGTTCTTC	CASSPRDRVVNEQFF
TRBV7-2	TRBJ2-4	NA	NA	TGTGCCAGCAGCTTAGGGCTAGCCAAAAACATTCAGTACTTC	CASSLGLAKNIQYF
TRBV5-5	TRBJ1-5	once	TRBD1	TGTGCCAGCAGCAAGACAGGGGATCAGCCCCAGCATTTT	CASSKTGDQPQHF
TRBV10-3	TRBJ1-6	NA	TRBD1	TGTGCCATCAGTGACGGGACAGCTAATTCACCCCTCCACTTT	CAISDGTANSPLHF
TRBV4-1	TRBJ1-2	NA	TRBD1	TGCGCCAGCAGCCAACTGACAGGGGTTGGCAACTATGGCTACACCTTC	CASSQLTGVGNYGYTF
TRBV4-3	TRBJ2-1	NA	TRBD1	TGCGCCAGCAGCCAAGAACGGGGACAGCTCTACAATGAGCAGTTCTTC	CASSQERGQLYNEQFF
TRBV4-1	TRBJ2-7	NA	NA	TGCGCCAGCAGGCGGGACAGCCGGAGCTCCTACGAGCAGTACTTC	CASRRDSRSSYEQYF
TRBV19	TRBJ2-5	NA	TRBD1	TGTGCCAGTAGTACGGACAGGGGGCCTTGGGAGACCCAGTACTTC	CASSTDRGPWETQYF
TRBV18	TRBJ1-1	NA	NA	TGTGCCAGCTCACCGCAGACAGGGAACACTGAAGCTTTCTTT	CASSPQTGNTEAFF
TRBV20-1	TRBJ2-7	few	NA	TGCAGTGCTAGTCCGTTTGAACGACCGGGATACTACGAGCAGTACTTC	CSASPFERPGYYEQYF
TRBV4-3	TRBJ1-4	NA	NA	TGCGCCAGCAGCCAAGCCCCCTCCGGGACAACTAATGAAAAACTGTTTTTT	CASSQAPSGTTNEKLFF
TRBV2	TRBJ1-2	NA	NA	TGTGCCAGCAGTGCAACTATCTATGGCTACACCTTC	CASSATIYGYTF
TRBV28	TRBJ1-3	NA	NA	TGTGCCAGCAGTTCCTGGACAGCTCACTTCTCTGGAAACACCATATATTTT	CASSSWTAHFSGNTIYF
TRBV7-7	TRBJ2-5	NA	NA	TGTGCCAGCAGCTTAGAGGGCAGGGGGACCCAGTACTTC	CASSLEGRGTQYF
TRBV7-8	TRBJ2-7	few	TRBD1	TGTGCCAGCAGCCACCCCCTTCGGGACAGGTCGGTCGAGCAGTACTTC	CASSHPLRDRSVEQYF
TRBV5-1	TRBJ2-2	NA	NA	TGCGCCAGCAGCTCGGGGTACGGGAACACCGGGGAGCTGTTTTTT	CASSSGYGNTGELFF
TRBV6-5	TRBJ2-3	NA	NA	TGTGCCAGCAGAGAGGCAGATACGCAGTATTTT	CASREADTQYF
TRBV4-3	TRBJ1-4	NA	NA	TGCGCCAGCAGCCAAGATGGAGTCAATGAAAAACTGTTTTTT	CASSQDGVNEKLFF
TRBV5-4	TRBJ2-1	few	NA	TGTGCCAGCAGCTTGCTTCGTATCTCCTACAATGAGCAGTTCTTC	CASSLLRISYNEQFF
TRBV7-2	TRBJ2-5	once	NA	TGTGCCAGCAGCTTAAGCGGGCGGGGTGAGACCCAGTACTTC	CASSLSGRGETQYF
TRBV30	TRBJ1-4	once	TRBD1	TGTGCCTGGAGAAGGACAGGGGATGAAAAACTGTTTTTT	CAWRRTGDEKLFF
TRBV27	TRBJ2-1	NA	TRBD2	TGTGCCAGCAGTTTATACCTAGCGGGGGTCAATGAGCAGTTCTTC	CASSLYLAGVNEQFF
TRBV14	TRBJ1-2	once	TRBD1	TGTGCCAGCAGCCAAGATTGGGGACAGACCTCTCGGGGCTACACCTTC	CASSQDWGQTSRGYTF
TRBV7-2	TRBJ2-5	NA	NA	TGTGCCAGCAGCTTAAATACACGAGAGACCCAGTACTTC	CASSLNTRETQYF
TRBV9	TRBJ2-3	NA	NA	TGTGCCAGCAGCGTAGACACATCGTTTACAGATACGCAGTATTTT	CASSVDTSFTDTQYF
TRBV6-2/TRBV6-3	TRBJ2-3	NA	TRBD1	TGTGCCAGCAGTTACTCACAGGGGGGTCTTCGAGATACGCAGTATTTT	CASSYSQGGLRDTQYF
TRBV7-9	TRBJ1-5	few	TRBD1	TGTGCCAGCAGCTTAGGGACAGGGGGTGGAGAGCCCCAGCATTTT	CASSLGTGGGEPQHF
TRBV12-3/TRBV12-4	TRBJ1-2	NA	NA	TGTGCCAGCAGTTTTGGAGGGTTAGGCTACACCTTC	CASSFGGLGYTF